The present TCR beta chain was sequenced within a study of T cells after yellow fever vaccination. Regarding the study as a whole: Post-booster repertoires contained most primary-vaccination clones again (96% CD4, 88% CD8). Overlap between CD4 and CD8 compartments was detected for a small share of clonotypes.

Production of TCR cDNA was by 5'RACE template switching, which also added a universal primer site and UMIs. TCRdb ran MiXCR on the 5' RACE reads and lists one entry per CDR3 protein. Among a few hundred thousand distinct CDR3 sequences, 9.5% to 15% were seen once, and the ten largest hold about 3%. Details on this clonotype: Its antigen is unidentified.

The material was CD4+ T cells sorted from PBMCs, obtained 15 days after the yellow fever booster vaccination. The receptor was derived from a man aged 18-30 years who received the YFV17D yellow fever vaccine.

The CDR3 DNA is TGTGCCAGCAGTGAGTGGGTTTCGTACACTGAAGCTTTCTTT. This codes for CASSEWVSYTEAFF. The V gene is TRBV12-3 or TRBV12-4, the J gene TRBJ1-1; D not certain. The CDR3 runs 14 residues. V lost 5 bases and J lost 3, with 13 bases in between.